This T cell receptor beta chain is drawn from a study of cytomegalovirus exposure and HLA in healthy donors. Study observations and caveats: Cytomegalovirus-associated TCR beta chains were listed, numbering more than 150. A later analysis reported that several of the most significant clusters appeared to be linked to common viral pathogens, among them Epstein-Barr virus.

Researchers ran the PCR with 60 Vbeta and 13 Jbeta primers. Clones were sequenced by immunoSEQ multiplex PCR, and TCRdb holds only the in-frame ones, with some missing. The data hold about 120,000 clones, with 70% to 85% observed a single time. The CDR3 spans 13 residues. CDR1 and CDR2 (germline): SQVTM, ANQGSEA. J lost 7 bases, V lost 6 bases, and 9 bases had no gene match. With regard to this clone: Its antigen is not known.

The chain has TRBV29-1 and TRBJ1-5; 7 bases are a match to TRBD1. The sequenced material came from PBMCs. This clonotype was obtained from a man between 18 and 29 years old in good health and CMV-seropositive. CDR3: CSVTTGKGQPQHF. CDR3 coding DNA: TGCAGCGTCACGACAGGGAAAGGCCAGCCCCAGCATTTT.